The 5 T cell receptor beta chains presented below share a single source sample, sequenced in a study of blood T cells in healthy people across ages. The authors ran a second PCR of 7 to 11 cycles using a sample-barcoded 5' primer and a J-beta primer mix. TCRdb passed the 5' RACE reads through MiXCR, listing each CDR3 protein once. The sample has about 780,000 distinct CDR3 sequences; 46% are singletons. Specimen: blood. The receptors derive from a man at least 80 years old in good health.

V usage is TRBV20-1 and J usage is TRBJ1-2; possibly TRBD1 for D (6 bases). The CDR3 has 13 amino acids. The V end lost 3 bases, the J end lost 3 bases, and 11 bases lay between the germline ends. Germline V gives CDR1 DFQATT, CDR2 SNEGSKA (reference sequence). DNA for the CDR3: TGCAGTGCTAGTGTGGGGGCGGACTATGGCTACACCTTC. Translation: CSASVGADYGYTF.

There are a few counts of this clonotype. This chain joins TRBV4-3 and TRBJ2-1; no firm D call. The ends were cut back, 0 bases at V and 4 bases at J, with 13 bases in the middle. This CDR3 contains 16 residues. Germline-derived CDR1 and CDR2 are LGHNA and YSLEER. CDR3 coding DNA: TGCGCCAGCAGCCAAGATCCCTCAGGCGGATACAATGAGCAGTTCTTC. Protein sequence: CASSQDPSGGYNEQFF.

The V call is TRBV7-2, the J call TRBJ2-5, with TRBD2 as a possible D gene (5 bases). The end of the DNA aligns better with TRBJ2-7, so the J call may be wrong. The germline gives CDR1 SGHTA, CDR2 FQGNSA. CDR3 length: 14 residues. CDR3 in DNA: TGTGCCAGCAGCTTAGCTAGCGTTCTCTACGAGCAGTACTTC. Protein sequence: CASSLASVLYEQYF.

The chain couples TRBV7-8 to TRBJ2-1; 7 bases line up with TRBD2. The length of the CDR3 is 16 residues. J gave up 0 bases and V 5 bases, and 7 bases lay outside the gene matches. Per germline, CDR1 SGHVS and CDR2 FQNEAQ. CDR3 nucleotide sequence: TGTGCCAGCAGCGCCATGGGGGGGAGCTCCTACAATGAGCAGTTCTTC. Translation: CASSAMGGSSYNEQFF. The variable domain in full, completed from reference TRBV7-8 and TRBJ2-1, reads GAGVSQSPRYKVAKRGQDVALRCDPISGHVSLFWYQQALGQGPEFLTYFQNEAQLDKSGLPSDRFFAERPEGSVSTLKIQRTQQEDSAVYLCASSAMGGSSYNEQFFGPGTRLTVL.

This clonotype was observed a few times. The chain is built from TRBV20-1 and TRBJ2-7, with D perhaps TRBD1 or TRBD2 (5 bases each). CDR1 is DFQATT, CDR2 SNEGSKA, per germline (reference sequence). CDR3 length equals 15 residues. Trimming shortened V by 3 bases and J by 7 bases, and 22 bases separated the two germline ends. CDR3 protein: CSASNVGTRRNEQYF. As DNA, the CDR3 is TGCAGTGCTAGTAATGTAGGGACCCGTCGCAATGAGCAGTACTTC.